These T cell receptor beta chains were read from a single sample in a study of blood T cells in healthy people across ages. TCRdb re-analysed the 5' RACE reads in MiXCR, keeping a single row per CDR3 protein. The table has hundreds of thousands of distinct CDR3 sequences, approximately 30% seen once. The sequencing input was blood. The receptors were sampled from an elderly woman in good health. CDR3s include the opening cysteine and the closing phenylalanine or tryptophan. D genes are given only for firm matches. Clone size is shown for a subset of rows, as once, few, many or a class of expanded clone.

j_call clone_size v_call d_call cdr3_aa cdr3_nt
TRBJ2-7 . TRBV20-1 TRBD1 CSANYRGSYEQYF TGCAGTGCGAATTACAGGGGATCCTACGAGCAGTACTTC
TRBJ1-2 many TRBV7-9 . CASKREGASGYTF TGTGCCAGCAAGCGGGAAGGGGCGAGCGGCTACACCTTC
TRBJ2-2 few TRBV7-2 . CASRELLNTGELFF TGTGCCAGCCGGGAGTTACTGAACACCGGGGAGCTGTTTTTT
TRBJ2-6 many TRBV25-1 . CASSESWSSSGANVLTF TGTGCCAGCAGTGAGTCCTGGTCTAGCTCTGGGGCCAACGTCCTGACTTTC
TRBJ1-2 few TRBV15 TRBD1 CATSRGQGFEEGGYTF TGTGCCACCAGCAGGGGACAGGGTTTTGAAGAGGGTGGCTACACCTTC
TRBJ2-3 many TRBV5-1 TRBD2 CASSLGEGPQYF TGCGCCAGCAGCCTGGGGGAGGGGCCGCAGTATTTT
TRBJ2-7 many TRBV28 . CASRGTGERSYEQYF TGTGCCAGCAGGGGCACGGGGGAACGGTCCTACGAGCAGTACTTC
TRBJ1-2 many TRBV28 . CASSTGTANYGYTF TGTGCCAGCAGTACAGGGACGGCTAACTATGGCTACACCTTC
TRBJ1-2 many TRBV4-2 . CASSQEEQTSYGYTF TGTGCCAGCAGCCAAGAGGAACAGACATCCTATGGCTACACCTTC
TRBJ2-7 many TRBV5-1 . CASSPDTFSSYEQYF TGCGCCAGCAGCCCGGACACCTTCAGCTCCTACGAGCAGTACTTC
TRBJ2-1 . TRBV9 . CASSVEGTTGNEQFF TGTGCCAGCAGCGTAGAGGGGACTACAGGGAATGAGCAGTTCTTC
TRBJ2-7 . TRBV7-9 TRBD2 CATSDLHGSGIYEQYF TGTGCCACCAGTGATTTGCACGGTAGCGGGATCTACGAGCAGTACTTC
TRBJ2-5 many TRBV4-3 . CASSQDNPAAQETQYF TGCGCCAGCAGCCAAGATAATCCGGCAGCCCAAGAGACCCAGTACTTC
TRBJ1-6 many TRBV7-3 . CASSQTMGYNSPLHF TGTGCCAGCAGCCAAACCATGGGGTATAATTCACCCCTCCACTTT
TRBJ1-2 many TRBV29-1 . CSVDAGADGYTF TGCAGCGTTGACGCCGGGGCGGATGGCTACACCTTC
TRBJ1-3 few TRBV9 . CANSVDGISGNTIYF TGTGCCAACAGCGTCGACGGCATCTCTGGAAACACCATATATTTT
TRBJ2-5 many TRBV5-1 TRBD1 CASSLGGQDQETQYF TGCGCCAGCAGCTTGGGGGGACAGGACCAAGAGACCCAGTACTTC
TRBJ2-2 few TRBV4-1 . CASSQDEGGTGELFF TGCGCCAGCAGCCAAGATGAGGGGGGCACCGGGGAGCTGTTTTTT
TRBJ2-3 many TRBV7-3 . CASSFGGAYTDTQYF TGTGCCAGCAGCTTTGGCGGGGCCTACACAGATACGCAGTATTTT
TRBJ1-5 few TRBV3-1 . CASSPRGASNQPQHF TGTGCCAGCAGCCCACGGGGGGCAAGCAATCAGCCCCAGCATTTT
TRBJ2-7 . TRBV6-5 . CASSYSPTASYEQYF TGTGCCAGCAGTTACTCTCCGACAGCCTCCTACGAGCAGTACTTC
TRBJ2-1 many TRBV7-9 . CASSLAGRQGGNNEQFF TGTGCCAGCAGCTTAGCAGGACGGCAGGGAGGAAACAATGAGCAGTTCTTC
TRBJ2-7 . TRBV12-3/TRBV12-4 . CASSYSKGTSDEQYF TGTGCCAGCAGTTACTCTAAGGGGACATCGGACGAGCAGTACTTC
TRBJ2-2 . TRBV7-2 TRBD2 CASSFTSGGSAGELFF TGTGCCAGCAGCTTTACTAGCGGGGGATCCGCCGGGGAGCTGTTTTTT
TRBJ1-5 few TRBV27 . CASSLSPQPSNQPQHF TGTGCCAGCAGTTTATCGCCGCAGCCTAGCAATCAGCCCCAGCATTTT
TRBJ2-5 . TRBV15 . CATSRGLEQQETQYF TGTGCCACCAGCAGAGGCCTGGAACAGCAAGAGACCCAGTACTTC
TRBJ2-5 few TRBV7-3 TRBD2 CASSLTASGGASNEQYF TGTGCCAGCAGCTTAACGGCTAGCGGGGGGGCCAGTAATGAGCAGTACTTC
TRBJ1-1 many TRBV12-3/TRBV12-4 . CASSLDGKNTEAFF TGTGCCAGCAGTTTAGATGGGAAAAACACTGAAGCTTTCTTT
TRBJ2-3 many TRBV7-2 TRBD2 CASTPAGSDTDTQYF TGTGCCAGCACCCCAGCGGGGTCGGACACAGATACGCAGTATTTT
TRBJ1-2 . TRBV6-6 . CASSFAGNGGYTF TGTGCCAGCAGTTTCGCAGGCAACGGTGGCTACACCTTC
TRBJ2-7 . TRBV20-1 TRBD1 CSAHRDRGSGEQYF TGCAGTGCTCACCGGGACAGGGGATCCGGCGAGCAGTACTTC
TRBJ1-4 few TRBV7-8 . CASSLLAYEKLFF TGTGCCAGCAGCTTACTTGCTTATGAAAAACTGTTTTTT
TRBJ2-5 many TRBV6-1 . CASRYWTQETQYF TGTGCCAGCAGGTACTGGACCCAAGAGACCCAGTACTTC
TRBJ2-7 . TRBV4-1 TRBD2 CASSQERKRGRYEQYF TGCGCCAGCAGCCAAGAACGGAAGCGGGGGAGGTACGAGCAGTACTTC
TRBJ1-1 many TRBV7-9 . CASSLLAGYTEAFF TGTGCCAGCAGCCTCCTTGCGGGGTACACTGAAGCTTTCTTT
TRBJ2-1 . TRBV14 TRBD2 CASSQLLLAGGVDEQFF TGTGCCAGCAGCCAACTCCTCCTTGCGGGAGGGGTCGATGAGCAGTTCTTC
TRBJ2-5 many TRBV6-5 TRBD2 CASSSPGGWEETQYF TGTGCCAGCAGTTCCCCGGGGGGATGGGAGGAGACCCAGTACTTC
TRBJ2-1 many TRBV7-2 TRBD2 CASSYRTSGFYNEQFF TGTGCCAGCAGCTACCGGACTAGCGGGTTCTACAATGAGCAGTTCTTC
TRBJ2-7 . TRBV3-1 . CASSRQVGTGREQYF TGTGCCAGCAGCAGACAGGTAGGGACTGGCCGCGAGCAGTACTTC
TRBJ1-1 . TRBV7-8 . CASSLFGSKAFF TGTGCCAGCAGCTTATTCGGCAGCAAAGCTTTCTTT
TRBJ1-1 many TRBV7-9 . CASSFGSATEAFF TGTGCCAGCAGCTTCGGCAGTGCCACTGAAGCTTTCTTT
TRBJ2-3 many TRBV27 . CASSSWQKDTQYF TGTGCCAGCAGTTCGTGGCAAAAAGATACGCAGTATTTT
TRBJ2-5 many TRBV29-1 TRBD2 CSVGGGQETQYF TGCAGCGTTGGGGGGGGTCAAGAGACCCAGTACTTC
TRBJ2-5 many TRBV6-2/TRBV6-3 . CASRKAVTSQETQYF TGTGCCAGCAGAAAGGCCGTGACTAGCCAAGAGACCCAGTACTTC
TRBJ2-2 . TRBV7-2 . CASSSITGERFF TGTGCCAGCAGCTCTATTACCGGGGAGCGGTTTTTT
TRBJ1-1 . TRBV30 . CAWSPRAGTEAFF TGTGCCTGGAGCCCCAGGGCCGGGACTGAAGCTTTCTTT
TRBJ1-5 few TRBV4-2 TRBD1 CASSQGGAGGIGGNQPQHF TGTGCCAGCAGCCAAGGGGGGGCAGGGGGCATAGGTGGCAATCAGCCCCAGCATTTT
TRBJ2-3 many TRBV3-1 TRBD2 CASSQTGRGASGDTQYF TGTGCCAGCAGCCAAACGGGGCGGGGGGCATCGGGGGATACGCAGTATTTT
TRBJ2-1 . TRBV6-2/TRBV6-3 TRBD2 CASRVSGGASYEQFF TGTGCCAGCAGGGTTAGCGGGGGGGCCTCATATGAGCAGTTCTTC
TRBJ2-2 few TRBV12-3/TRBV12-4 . CASSPGGESGELFF TGTGCCAGCAGTCCAGGAGGGGAATCCGGGGAGCTGTTTTTT
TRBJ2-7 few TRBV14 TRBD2 CANSLLRLAGGYSYEQYF TGTGCCAACAGCCTCCTCCGACTAGCGGGGGGCTACTCCTACGAGCAGTACTTC
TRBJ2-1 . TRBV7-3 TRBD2 CASSSPSLGGRPIHEQFF TGTGCCAGCAGCTCTCCCTCCCTGGGCGGGAGGCCTATCCATGAGCAGTTCTTC
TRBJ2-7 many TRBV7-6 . CASSLAPASEQYF TGTGCCAGCAGCTTAGCCCCAGCCTCCGAGCAGTACTTC
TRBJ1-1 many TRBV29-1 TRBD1 CSVTTGGSGTEAFF TGCAGCGTGACTACAGGGGGGTCAGGGACTGAAGCTTTCTTT
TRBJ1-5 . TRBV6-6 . CASSPPDRNQPQHF TGTGCCAGCAGCCCCCCCGACCGAAATCAGCCCCAGCATTTT
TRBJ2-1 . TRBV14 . CASSQRRALDRETQFF TGTGCCAGCAGCCAAAGACGAGCGCTGGATCGAGAGACCCAGTTCTTC